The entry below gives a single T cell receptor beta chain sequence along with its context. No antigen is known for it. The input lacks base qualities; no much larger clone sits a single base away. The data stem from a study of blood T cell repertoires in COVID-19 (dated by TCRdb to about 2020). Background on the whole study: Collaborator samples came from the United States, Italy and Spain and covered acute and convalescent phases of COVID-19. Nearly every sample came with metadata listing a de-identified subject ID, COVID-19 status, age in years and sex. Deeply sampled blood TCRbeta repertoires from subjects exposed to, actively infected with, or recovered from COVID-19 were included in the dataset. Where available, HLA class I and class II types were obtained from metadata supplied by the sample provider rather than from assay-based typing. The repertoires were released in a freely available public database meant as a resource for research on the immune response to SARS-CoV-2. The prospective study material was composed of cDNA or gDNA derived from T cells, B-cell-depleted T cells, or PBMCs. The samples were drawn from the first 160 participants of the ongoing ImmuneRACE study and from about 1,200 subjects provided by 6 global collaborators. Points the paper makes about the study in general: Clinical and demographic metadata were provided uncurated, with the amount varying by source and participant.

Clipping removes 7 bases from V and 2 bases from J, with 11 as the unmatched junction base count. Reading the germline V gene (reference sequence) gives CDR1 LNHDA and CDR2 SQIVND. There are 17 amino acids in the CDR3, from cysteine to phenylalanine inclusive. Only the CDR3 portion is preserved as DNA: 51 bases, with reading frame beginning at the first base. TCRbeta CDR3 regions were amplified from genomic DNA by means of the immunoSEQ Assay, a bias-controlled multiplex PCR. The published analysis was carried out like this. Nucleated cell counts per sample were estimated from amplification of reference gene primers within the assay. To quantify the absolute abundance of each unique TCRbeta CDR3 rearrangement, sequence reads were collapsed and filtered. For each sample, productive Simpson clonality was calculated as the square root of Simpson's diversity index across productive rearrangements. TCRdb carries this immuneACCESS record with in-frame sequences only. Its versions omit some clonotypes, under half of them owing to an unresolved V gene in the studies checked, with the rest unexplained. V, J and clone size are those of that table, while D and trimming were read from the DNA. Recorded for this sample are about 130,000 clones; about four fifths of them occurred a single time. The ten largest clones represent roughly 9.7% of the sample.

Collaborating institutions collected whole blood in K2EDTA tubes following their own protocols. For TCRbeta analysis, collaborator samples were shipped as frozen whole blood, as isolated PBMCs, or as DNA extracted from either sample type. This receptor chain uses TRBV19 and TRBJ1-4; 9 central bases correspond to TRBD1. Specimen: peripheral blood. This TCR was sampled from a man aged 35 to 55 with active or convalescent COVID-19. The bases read TGTGCCAGTAAGGTCCGGGGACAGGGAGGGACTAATGAAAAACTGTTTTTT. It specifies CASKVRGQGGTNEKLFF.